Listed below are T cell receptor beta chains from one sample, sequenced in a study of T cell responses to AZD1222 COVID-19 vaccine. Assay used: immunoSEQ multiplex PCR; TCRdb lists only in-frame clones, some missing. The profile shows 130,000 or so clones, around 90% of them singletons. This sample comprised peripheral blood, obtained on day 0 of AZD1222 vaccination. Source of these receptors: an adult in good health. CDR3s include the opening cysteine and the closing phenylalanine or tryptophan. A D gene is named only where the DNA matches it firmly.

CDR3 protein	CDR3 DNA	D gene	V gene	J gene
CATSVSRESTGELFF	TGTGCCACCAGTGTGTCCAGGGAGAGCACCGGGGAGCTGTTTTTT	.	TRBV24-1	TRBJ2-2
CASSVGRSSVQETQYF	TGTGCCAGCAGCGTAGGGAGGTCTAGCGTACAAGAGACCCAGTACTTC	.	TRBV9	TRBJ2-5
CASFPVGGYLNPNEQFF	TGTGCCAGCTTTCCCGTGGGGGGCTACCTTAACCCCAATGAGCAGTTCTTC	.	TRBV5-4	TRBJ2-1
CASSQELFWTGTHEQYF	TGTGCCAGCAGCCAAGAGTTGTTTTGGACAGGGACCCACGAGCAGTACTTC	TRBD1	TRBV3-1/TRBV3-2	TRBJ2-7
CASSGGGFQETQYF	TGTGCCAGTTCCGGGGGGGGGTTCCAAGAGACCCAGTACTTC	TRBD2	TRBV6-5	TRBJ2-5
CSVETRWGTDTQYF	TGCAGCGTTGAAACCCGGTGGGGCACAGATACGCAGTATTTT	.	TRBV29-1	TRBJ2-3
CASSVGRWDRGTENVWNTGELFF	TGTGCCAGCAGCGTAGGCCGTTGGGACAGGGGGACGGAAAACGTTTGGAACACCGGGGAGCTGTTTTTT	TRBD1	TRBV9	TRBJ2-2
CSVDRVSYGYTF	TGCAGCGTTGATAGGGTTAGCTATGGCTACACCTTC	.	TRBV29-1	TRBJ1-2
CASSVGGQVFNEQFF	TGTGCCAGCAGCGTTGGGGGACAGGTCTTCAATGAGCAGTTCTTC	TRBD1	TRBV9	TRBJ2-1
CASSRTGGALSYSYNEQFF	TGTGCCAGCAGTCGGACGGGGGGGGCTCTTTCTTACTCCTACAATGAGCAGTTCTTC	TRBD2	TRBV6-2/TRBV6-3	TRBJ2-1
CASSFGGEKLFF	TGTGCCAGCAGTTTTGGGGGGGAAAAACTGTTTTTT	.	TRBV28	TRBJ1-4
CASRGDPGRPQHF	TGTGCCAGCAGGGGGGATCCGGGTCGGCCCCAGCATTTT	.	TRBV12-3/TRBV12-4	TRBJ1-5
CSAPQDSEAFF	TGCAGTGCTCCCCAAGACAGTGAAGCTTTCTTT	.	TRBV20-1	TRBJ1-1
CASSPRGALNEQFF	TGTGCCAGCAGCCCCAGAGGGGCTTTGAATGAGCAGTTCTTC	.	TRBV7-8	TRBJ2-1
CASSFNRETQYF	TGTGCCAGCAGCTTTAACCGGGAGACCCAGTACTTC	.	TRBV7-8	TRBJ2-5